The source of this TCR beta chain is a study of T cells in Graves' hyperthyroidism and ophthalmopathy (dated by TCRdb to 2018 to 2020). For the wider study: Peripheral blood samples were taken at the time of initial diagnosis, prior to any treatment. In several Graves' hyperthyroidism patients, the study also compared T-cell repertoires from thyroid tissue with T-cell repertoires from blood. To identify distinguishing TCR V-J signatures, a discovery cohort of around 100 patients was used, comprising roughly 45 with Graves' ophthalmopathy and 57 with stable Graves' hyperthyroidism. After blood sampling, hyperthyroidism patients were treated with methimazole at a starting dose of 30 mg daily, and ophthalmopathy patients were treated with high-dose intravenous methylprednisolone. The 80 to 100 discovery patients were randomly divided into training and test sets at a 7:3 ratio. Prospective prediction of ophthalmopathy was tested in an independent validation cohort consisting of 18 to 20 hyperthyroidism patients and 15 to 17 patients who later progressed to ophthalmopathy. The paper reports TCR Vbeta CDR3 sequencing of roughly 140 peripheral blood samples: fewer than 50 ophthalmopathy, under 85 hyperthyroidism and around 17 progressor patients. The paper's findings and limits, for the study overall: Sample size was not statistically predetermined, and blinding of investigators to group allocation was not performed. Most expanded thyroid clonotypes (frequency above 0.001) were also detected in blood, a finding suggesting that blood repertoires may reflect thyroid immune responses. In validation, the model predicted progression to ophthalmopathy with roughly 70% sensitivity and around 72% specificity, a median of 6.5 months before onset. A model built on a 13 V-J signature distinguished ophthalmopathy from stable hyperthyroidism, reaching roughly 88% sensitivity and under 84% specificity in cross-validation and 80%/75% in testing.

Stable Graves' hyperthyroidism was defined as the absence of progression to ophthalmopathy over 18 months of follow-up. Hyperthyroidism patients were newly diagnosed, had a disease duration of under 2 months, and were aged 18 to 65 years. The study excluded patients with uncontrolled infections, other autoimmune diseases, pregnancy or lactation. Diagnoses were established on the basis of clinical symptoms, serum thyroxine and TRAb, thyroid ultrasound, and orbital computed tomography. PBMCs were isolated from roughly 10 ml of fresh peripheral blood by Ficoll-Paque density gradient centrifugation. Trizol reagent was used to extract total RNA, and RNA quality was then checked on an Agilent 2100 Bioanalyzer. The TCR beta CDR3 regions were amplified from the RNA transcripts. The TCR CDR3 was subjected to a first round of RT-PCR using the HTBI primer set and the Qiagen OneStep RT-PCR kit. Libraries were constructed in a second round of multiplex PCR, after which size selection and purification were performed. Libraries were sequenced paired-end with 100 bp reads on an Illumina HiSeq2000. Turning to the authors' computational methods: Raw data were processed with SOAPnuke, discarding reads with adapters, uncalled bases, mean Phred below 15, or no exact constant-primer or identifier match. COPE v1.2.5 was used to merge the high-quality paired reads, and each unique nucleotide sequence was defined as a clonotype. MiTCR v1.1 was used to align clonotypes to the IMGT TRBV, TRBD and TRBJ reference segments. Only V-J combinations with frequency above 0.0001, covering approximately 99% of repertoires, were analysed. A TCS score was defined as the ratio of F50 (clonal expansion) to E x V (chaos), with BLOSUM62-based TCRdist applied between CDR3 peptides within each V-J. Welch's t-statistics and random forest reduced 450 to 600 V-J features to 10 to 15, which were used in a naive Bayes classifier (R e1071). TCRdb redid the processing of the public reads, applying fastp at Q25 and MiXCR, and retained in-frame beta chains. Each entry merges the rows of one CDR3 protein and shows their most common DNA and genes. These V and J calls derive from TCRdb rather than the authors' analysis. The sample records about 700,000 distinct CDR3 sequences, about 14% of which are singletons. Jointly, the top ten make up 10% of the sample.

This clonotype was found a few times. Its antigen is still unknown. Per-nucleotide qualities are absent, and no much larger clonotype sits a single base away. Specimen: blood. The source is a woman aged 18-35 years with Graves' hyperthyroidism.

The encoded CDR3 is CASSGGTGPAYGYTF. The bases read TGCGCCAGCAGCGGAGGAACAGGGCCCGCCTATGGCTACACCTTC. The chain was built from TRBV5-1 and TRBJ1-2; the D region possibly corresponds to TRBD1 (6 bases align). Trimming removed 4 bases from V and 4 bases from J, leaving 17 bases between the germline ends. CDR1 SGHRS and CDR2 YFSETQ were looked up in the germline V gene. The CDR3, from cysteine to phenylalanine, totals 15 residues. The read is trimmed to its CDR3 DNA, 45 bases read in frame from base 1.